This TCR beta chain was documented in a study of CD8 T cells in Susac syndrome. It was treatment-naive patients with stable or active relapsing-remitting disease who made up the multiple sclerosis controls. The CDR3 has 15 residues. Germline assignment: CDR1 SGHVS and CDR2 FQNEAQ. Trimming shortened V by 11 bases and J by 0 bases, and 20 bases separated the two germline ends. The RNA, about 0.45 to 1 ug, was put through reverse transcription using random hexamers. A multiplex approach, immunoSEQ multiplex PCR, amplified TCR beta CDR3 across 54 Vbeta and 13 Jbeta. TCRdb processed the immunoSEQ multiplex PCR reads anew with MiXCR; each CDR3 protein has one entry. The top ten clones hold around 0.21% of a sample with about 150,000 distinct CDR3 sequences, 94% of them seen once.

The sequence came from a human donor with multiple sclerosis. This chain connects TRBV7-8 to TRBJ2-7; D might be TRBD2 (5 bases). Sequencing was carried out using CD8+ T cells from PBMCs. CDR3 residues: CAGADQGSSSYEQYF. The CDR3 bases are TGTGCCGGAGCGGATCAAGGGTCTAGCTCCTACGAGCAGTACTTC. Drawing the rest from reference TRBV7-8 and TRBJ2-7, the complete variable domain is GAGVSQSPRYKVAKRGQDVALRCDPISGHVSLFWYQQALGQGPEFLTYFQNEAQLDKSGLPSDRFFAERPEGSVSTLKIQRTQQEDSAVYLCAGADQGSSSYEQYFGPGTRLTVT.